The clone carrying this TCR beta chain was observed a handful of times. Its matching antigen is unknown. This specimen comes from a study of vaccination and CD4 T cells after COVID-19. The assay that was used to sequence DNA from cultured CD4+ T cells was the Oncomine TCR Beta short-read assay. TCRdb processed the PCR reads anew with MiXCR; each CDR3 protein has one entry. This sample has 15,000 to 20,000 distinct CDR3 sequences, with 49% found just once. The sample's treatment: roughly ten-day PBMC culture with coronavirus spike peptide pools or control peptides (ViraFEST assay). CDR1 and CDR2 from the germline V gene are DFQATT and SNEGSKA (reference sequence). Deletions cut 3 bases from V and 5 bases from J, with 14 bases between. The CDR3 consists of 14 residues.

The chain combines TRBV20-1 with TRBJ1-5; no firm D call. Input material: CD4+ T cells from blood, cultured in vitro. The sequence was obtained from a human donor who had recovered from COVID-19. The CDR3 region is CSASTRSMDQPQHF. CDR3 DNA: TGCAGTGCTAGCACGAGGTCAATGGATCAGCCCCAGCATTTT.